A selection of T cell receptor beta chains follows, all from one sample in a study of T cell changes during pregnancy in multiple sclerosis. Measured with immunoSEQ multiplex PCR; TCRdb has only the in-frame clones, and not every one. The sample shows about 31,000 clones, over 75% of them seen only once. The specimen comprised CD8+ T cells from peripheral blood mononuclear cells, sampled in the second trimester of pregnancy. All receptors come from a female donor with multiple sclerosis, enrolled in a pregnancy study. CDR3s include the opening cysteine and the closing phenylalanine or tryptophan. The D gene is left open where the match is weak. The size of a clone is reported for some rows only, either as once, few or many, or as a class for expanded clones.

TGTGCCAGCAGTGGCGGGAGCGGACCCACCTACGAGCAGTACTTC,CASSGGSGPTYEQYF,.,TRBJ2-7,TRBD2,TRBV6-5
TGTGCCAGCAGCGTAGGACTAGCGGGAATCAACGAGCAGTACTTC,CASSVGLAGINEQYF,.,TRBJ2-7,TRBD2,TRBV9
TGTGCCAGCAGCTTAGGCGGAGGGAGGAACACTGAAGCTTTCTTT,CASSLGGGRNTEAFF,.,TRBJ1-1,.,TRBV7-8
TGTGCCAGCAGCTTTATCTGGGAGGGAATTAAAATAAACACCGGGGAGCTGTTTTTT,CASSFIWEGIKINTGELFF,.,TRBJ2-2,TRBD2,TRBV7-3
TGTGCCAGCAGCACTGTCGCGAGCTCTGGAAACACCATATATTTT,CASSTVASSGNTIYF,.,TRBJ1-3,.,TRBV4-2
TGTGCCAGCAGCCCTCCTTACACCGGGGAGCTGTTTTTT,CASSPPYTGELFF,.,TRBJ2-2,.,TRBV11-1
TGTGCCAGCAGTTACAGATACAGCACAGATACGCAGTATTTT,CASSYRYSTDTQYF,.,TRBJ2-3,.,TRBV27
TGTGCCAGCAGTTTAGGGGGGGGATCGTTTCAGCCCCAGCATTTT,CASSLGGGSFQPQHF,.,TRBJ1-5,.,TRBV27
TGTGCCAGCAGGAGCGGGAGTTCCTACAATGAGCAGTTCTTC,CASRSGSSYNEQFF,.,TRBJ2-1,TRBD2,TRBV27
TGCGCCAGCAAGGGGTCCTCCCACGAGCAGTACTTC,CASKGSSHEQYF,.,TRBJ2-7,.,TRBV10-2
TGCGCCAGCAGCCAAGATCTCTACAATGAGCAGTTCTTC,CASSQDLYNEQFF,.,TRBJ2-1,.,TRBV4-3
TGTGCCAGCAGTTACCGGGACAGTGACTATGGCTACACCTTC,CASSYRDSDYGYTF,.,TRBJ1-2,TRBD1,TRBV6-5
TGTGCCAGCAGCTTAGGTTTCGGGGTAGCGGGAACTGAGCAGTTCTTC,CASSLGFGVAGTEQFF,.,TRBJ2-1,TRBD2,TRBV11-2
TGTGCCAGTAGTATAGACTCAGGGACTTACTACGAGCAGTACTTC,CASSIDSGTYYEQYF,.,TRBJ2-7,.,TRBV19
TGCAGCGTCGAGGACACCGAGGAGGGCAATGAGCAGTTCTTC,CSVEDTEEGNEQFF,.,TRBJ2-1,.,TRBV29-1
TGCGCCAGCGGACAGGGGTATGAGCAGTTCTTC,CASGQGYEQFF,.,TRBJ2-1,TRBD1,TRBV4-1
TGTGCCAGCAGCTTTTCACGTCTAGCGAGCCAGTTCTTC,CASSFSRLASQFF,.,TRBJ2-1,.,TRBV5-6
TGTGCCAGCAGCCCGGAGACGGGGGACACTGAAGCTTTCTTT,CASSPETGDTEAFF,.,TRBJ1-1,.,TRBV7-3
TGTGCCAGCGGAGTAGCTAGCGGGACCGGCGGGGAGCTGTTTTTT,CASGVASGTGGELFF,.,TRBJ2-2,TRBD2,TRBV6-5
TGTGCCAGCAGCCCCCCCACTAGTCGGTTGGATCAGTTCTTC,CASSPPTSRLDQFF,.,TRBJ2-1,.,TRBV7-9
TGTGCCAGCAGTCCTGGCGGGAGAGCCTCAGATACGCAGTATTTT,CASSPGGRASDTQYF,.,TRBJ2-3,TRBD2,TRBV27
TGCGCCAGCAGCCAGAACCTGGGGGGGGCTGATGGCTACACCTTC,CASSQNLGGADGYTF,few,TRBJ1-2,.,TRBV4-1
TGTGCCAGCAGCTTAGCCGCGGGAGGGCCAAGTGTCTACAATGAGCAGTTCTTC,CASSLAAGGPSVYNEQFF,.,TRBJ2-1,TRBD2,TRBV11-2
TGCGCCAGCAGCCAAGAGAATATAGACGGGACAAATCAGCCCCAGCATTTT,CASSQENIDGTNQPQHF,.,TRBJ1-5,.,TRBV4-3
TGTGCCAGTAGTATCGGGGGGAACACTGAAGCTTTCTTT,CASSIGGNTEAFF,.,TRBJ1-1,.,TRBV19
TGTGCCAGCAGGTACCCCGCTAGCGGGAGAATGGGGGACACAGATACGCAGTATTTT,CASRYPASGRMGDTDTQYF,.,TRBJ2-3,TRBD2,TRBV2
TGTGCCAGCAGCGTGGCGGGGCGCACAGATACGCAGTATTTT,CASSVAGRTDTQYF,.,TRBJ2-3,.,TRBV9
TGTGCCAGCAGCCAAGATCTCGGGATCCCTGAAGCTTTCTTT,CASSQDLGIPEAFF,.,TRBJ1-1,.,TRBV4-2
TGTGCCAGAAGCCCCGGACGGGAATTCAATCAGCCCCAGCATTTT,CARSPGREFNQPQHF,.,TRBJ1-5,.,TRBV5-3
TGCGCCAGCAGCCTCGGGACAGGGTTCGATGAGCAGTTCTTC,CASSLGTGFDEQFF,.,TRBJ2-1,TRBD1,TRBV4-1
TGCGCCAGCAGCTTGTTTGGCGGGACCTACAATGAGCAGTTCTTC,CASSLFGGTYNEQFF,.,TRBJ2-1,.,TRBV5-1
TGTGCTAGTGGTTTGAGTTCGACAGCTCCGAACTATGGCTACACCTTC,CASGLSSTAPNYGYTF,.,TRBJ1-2,.,TRBV12-5
TGTGCCAGCAGCCCTTTCCCTCTGGGGCCAGATACGCAGTATTTT,CASSPFPLGPDTQYF,.,TRBJ2-3,.,TRBV5-6
TGTGCCAGCAGCAGCCTAGCGTATGATTACAATGAGCAGTTCTTC,CASSSLAYDYNEQFF,.,TRBJ2-1,.,TRBV5-4
TGTGCCAGCAGTAATCGGACAGTTTGGGTAACCGGGGAGCTGTTTTTT,CASSNRTVWVTGELFF,once,TRBJ2-2,.,TRBV27
TGTGCCAGCAGCTCCGAGGACAGGGCCTCTGGAAACACCATATATTTT,CASSSEDRASGNTIYF,.,TRBJ1-3,TRBD1,TRBV5-4